One T cell receptor beta chain is described in this entry. The entry originates in a study of blood T cell repertoires in COVID-19. For the study at large: Samples taken during acute and convalescent COVID-19 were collected in the United States, Italy and Spain. In each case, the material was cDNA or gDNA derived from T cells, B-cell-depleted T cells, or PBMCs.

This CDR3 comprises 19 residues. As processed by the authors: How many nucleated cells were present was estimated from reference gene primer amplification. The assay was immunoSEQ multiplex PCR, and TCRdb's table has in-frame clones only and misses some. That table furnishes V, J and clone size, whereas the DNA furnished D and trimming. The table lists about 87,000 clones, approximately 71% of them singletons, with around 4.2% in the top ten. What was sequenced was peripheral blood. The genes are TRBV21-1 and TRBJ1-4. TRBV21-1 is a documented pseudogene. The origin of this receptor is a woman between 50 and 59 years old with acute or convalescent COVID-19. CDR3 bases: TGTGCCAGCAGCAAACCCCTGACGGAGGACTTTGCAACTAATGAAAAACTGTTTTTT. It is translated as CASSKPLTEDFATNEKLFF.